These 5 T cell receptor beta chains share one sample of origin, sequenced in a study of T-cell reconstitution after alpha-beta-depleted transplantation in children. Construction of the TCRbeta library involved unique molecular identifiers. TCRdb reprocessed the PCR reads via MiXCR and lists one record per CDR3 protein. In the table there are more than 200,000 distinct CDR3 sequences, approximately 24% of which are singletons. Sequencing was performed on PBMCs, mostly from graft donor cells, taken 360 days after TCRalphabeta/CD19-depleted stem cell transplant. Source of these receptors: a female patient aged 2-10 years who had a stem cell transplant for congenital amegakaryocytic thrombocytopenia, so the T cells may come from the graft donor.

In this sample, this clonotype turned up a few times. CDR3 nucleotides: TGCAGCGCGACAGGAGCGCAGCATACGCAGTATTTT. This translates into CSATGAQHTQYF. This chain joins TRBV29-1 and TRBJ2-3; perhaps TRBD1 as D (6 bases). V lost 7 bases to trimming and J lost 7 bases, with 15 bases between them. Germline loops: CDR1 SQVTM, CDR2 ANQGSEA. CDR3 size: 12 residues.

In this sample, this clonotype turned up many times. The V gene is TRBV12-3 or TRBV12-4, the J gene TRBJ2-3; TRBD1 might be the D (5 bases). The CDR3 extends over 12 amino acids. Trimming removed 6 bases from V and 4 bases from J, with 8 bases in between. This CDR3 is CASRGVPDTQYF. The DNA of the CDR3 is TGTGCCAGCAGAGGGGTCCCAGATACGCAGTATTTT.

On this clonotype: Here the CDR3 omits its conserved ending phenylalanine or tryptophan, so a read error is the likely source. The chain combines TRBV6-2 or TRBV6-3 with TRBJ2-7; 8 positions match TRBD1. V shed 5 bases, J shed 4 bases, and the junction held 7 bases outside the gene matches. Germline V gene sequence: CDR1 MNHEY, CDR2 SVGEGT. CDR3 size: 14 residues. CDR3 sequence: CASSNRQGIYEQYY. CDR3 bases: TGTGCCAGCAGTAACCGACAGGGGATATACGAGCAGTACTAC.

This clonotype turned up a few times. The V gene is TRBV27, the J gene TRBJ2-3; perhaps TRBD2 as D (5 bases). CDR1 and CDR2 from the germline V gene are MNHEY and SMNVEV (reference sequence). The V end lost 6 bases, the J end lost 2 bases, and 12 bases lay between the germline ends. CDR3 length equals 14 residues. The chain's CDR3 is CASSLREFTDTQYF. In DNA, the CDR3 is TGTGCCAGCAGCCTGAGGGAATTCACAGATACGCAGTATTTT.

This clonotype has more than one count but fewer than ten. The genes are TRBV6-5 and TRBJ1-4; 7 nucleotides match TRBD1. CDR3 length: 17 amino acids. CDR1 is MNHEY, CDR2 SVGAGI, per germline. The V and J ends lost 2 bases and 7 bases, in that order; junction bases with no gene match: 13. CDR3 residues: CASSYDYTGTELEKLFF. The CDR3, as DNA: TGTGCCAGCAGTTACGATTACACCGGGACAGAGCTTGAAAAACTGTTTTTT.